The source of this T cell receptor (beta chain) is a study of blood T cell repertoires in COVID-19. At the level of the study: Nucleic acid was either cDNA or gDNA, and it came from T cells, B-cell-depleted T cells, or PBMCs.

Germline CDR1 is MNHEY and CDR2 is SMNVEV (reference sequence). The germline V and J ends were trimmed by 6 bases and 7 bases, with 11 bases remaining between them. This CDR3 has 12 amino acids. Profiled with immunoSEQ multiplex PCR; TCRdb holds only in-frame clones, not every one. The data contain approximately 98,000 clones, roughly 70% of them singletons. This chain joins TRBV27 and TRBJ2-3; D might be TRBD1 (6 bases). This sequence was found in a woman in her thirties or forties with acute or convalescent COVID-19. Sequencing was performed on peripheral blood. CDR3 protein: CASRLQGNTQYF. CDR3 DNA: TGTGCCAGCAGACTACAGGGAAATACGCAGTATTTT.